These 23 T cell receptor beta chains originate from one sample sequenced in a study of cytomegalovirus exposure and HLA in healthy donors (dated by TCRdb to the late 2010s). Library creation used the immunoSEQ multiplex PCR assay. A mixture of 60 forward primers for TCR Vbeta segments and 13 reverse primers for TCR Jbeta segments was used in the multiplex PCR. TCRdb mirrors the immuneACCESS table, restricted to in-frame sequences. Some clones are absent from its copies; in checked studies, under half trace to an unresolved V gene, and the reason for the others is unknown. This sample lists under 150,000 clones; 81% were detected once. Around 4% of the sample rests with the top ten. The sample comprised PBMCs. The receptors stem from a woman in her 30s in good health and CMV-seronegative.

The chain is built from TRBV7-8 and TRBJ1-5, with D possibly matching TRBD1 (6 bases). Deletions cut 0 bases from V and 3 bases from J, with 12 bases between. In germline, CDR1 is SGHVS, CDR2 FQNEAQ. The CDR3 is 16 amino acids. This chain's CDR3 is CASSLARGPANQPQHF. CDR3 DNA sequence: TGTGCCAGCAGCTTAGCGCGGGGGCCAGCCAATCAGCCCCAGCATTTT.

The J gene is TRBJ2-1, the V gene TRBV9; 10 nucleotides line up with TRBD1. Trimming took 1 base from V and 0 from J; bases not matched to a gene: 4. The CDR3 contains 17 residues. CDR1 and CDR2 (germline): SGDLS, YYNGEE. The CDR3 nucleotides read TGTGCCAGCAGCGTAAGGGGACAGGGGCGCTCCTACAATGAGCAGTTCTTC. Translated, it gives CASSVRGQGRSYNEQFF.

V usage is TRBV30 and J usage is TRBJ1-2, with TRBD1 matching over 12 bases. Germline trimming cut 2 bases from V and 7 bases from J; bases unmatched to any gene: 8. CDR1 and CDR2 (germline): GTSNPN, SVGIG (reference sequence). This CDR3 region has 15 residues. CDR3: CAWSPPGQGAVGYTF. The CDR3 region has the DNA TGTGCCTGGAGTCCCCCGGGACAGGGGGCCGTTGGCTACACCTTC. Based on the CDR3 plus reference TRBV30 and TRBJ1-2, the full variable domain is SQTIHQWPATLVQPVGSPLSLECTVEGTSNPNLYWYRQAAGRGLQLLFYSVGIGQISSEVPQNLSASRPQDRQFILSSKKLLLSDSGFYLCAWSPPGQGAVGYTFGSGTRLTVV.

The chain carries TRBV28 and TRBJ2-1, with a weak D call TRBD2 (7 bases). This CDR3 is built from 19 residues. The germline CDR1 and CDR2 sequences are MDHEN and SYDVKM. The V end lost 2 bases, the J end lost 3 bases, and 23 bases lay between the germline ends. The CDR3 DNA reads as TGTGCCAGCAGTTTAGTGGGGGGGGCGGGAGAATTCCTCTACAATGAGCAGTTCTTC. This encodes CASSLVGGAGEFLYNEQFF.

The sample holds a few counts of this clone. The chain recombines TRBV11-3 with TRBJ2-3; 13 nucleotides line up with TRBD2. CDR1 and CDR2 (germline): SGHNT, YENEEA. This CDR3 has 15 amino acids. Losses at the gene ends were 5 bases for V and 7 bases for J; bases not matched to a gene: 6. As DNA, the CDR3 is TGTGCCAGCAGCCAGGGACTAGCGGGAACGCATACGCAGTATTTT. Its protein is CASSQGLAGTHTQYF.

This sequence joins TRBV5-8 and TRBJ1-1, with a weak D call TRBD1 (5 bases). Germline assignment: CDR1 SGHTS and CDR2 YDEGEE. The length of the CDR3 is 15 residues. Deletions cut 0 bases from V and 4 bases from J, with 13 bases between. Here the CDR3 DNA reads TGTGCCAGCAGCTTGGCTGGGGGGACGGGCACTGAAGCTTTCTTT. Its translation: CASSLAGGTGTEAFF.

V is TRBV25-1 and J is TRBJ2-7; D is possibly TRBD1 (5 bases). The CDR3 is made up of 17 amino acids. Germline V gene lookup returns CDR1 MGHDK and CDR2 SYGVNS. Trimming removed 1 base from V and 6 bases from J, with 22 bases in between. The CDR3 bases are TGTGCCAGCAGTGAATCAGGGCTGACAGAAGTTATCTCCGAGCAGTACTTC. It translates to CASSESGLTEVISEQYF.

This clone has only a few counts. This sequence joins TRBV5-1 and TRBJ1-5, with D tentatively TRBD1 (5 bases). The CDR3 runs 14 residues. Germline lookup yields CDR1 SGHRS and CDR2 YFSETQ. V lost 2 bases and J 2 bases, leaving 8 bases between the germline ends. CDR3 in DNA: TGCGCCAGCAGCTTAAGGGGTGGCAATCAGCCCCAGCATTTT. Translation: CASSLRGGNQPQHF. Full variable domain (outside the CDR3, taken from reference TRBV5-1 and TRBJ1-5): KAGVTQTPRYLIKTRGQQVTLSCSPISGHRSVSWYQQTPGQGLQFLFEYFSETQRNKGNFPGRFSGRQFSNSRSEMNVSTLELGDSALYLCASSLRGGNQPQHFGDGTRLSIL.

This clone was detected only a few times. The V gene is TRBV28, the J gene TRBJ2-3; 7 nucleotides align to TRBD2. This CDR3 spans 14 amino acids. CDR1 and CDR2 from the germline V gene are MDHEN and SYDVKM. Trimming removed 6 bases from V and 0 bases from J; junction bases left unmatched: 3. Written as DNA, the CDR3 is TGTGCCAGCAGCGAGCGGGAAAGCACAGATACGCAGTATTTT. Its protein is CASSERESTDTQYF.

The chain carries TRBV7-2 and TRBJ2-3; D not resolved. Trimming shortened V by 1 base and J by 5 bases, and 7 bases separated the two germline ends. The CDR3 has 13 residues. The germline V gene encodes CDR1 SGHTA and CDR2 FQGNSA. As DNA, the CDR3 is TGTGCCAGCAGCTTAGGATCGGGAGATACGCAGTATTTT. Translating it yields CASSLGSGDTQYF.

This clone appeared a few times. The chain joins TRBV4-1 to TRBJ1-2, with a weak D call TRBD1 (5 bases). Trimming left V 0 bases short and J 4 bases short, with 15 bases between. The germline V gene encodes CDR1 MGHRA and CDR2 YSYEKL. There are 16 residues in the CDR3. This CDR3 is CASSQDFGGVGYGYTF. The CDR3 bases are TGCGCCAGCAGCCAAGATTTCGGGGGAGTCGGCTATGGCTACACCTTC.

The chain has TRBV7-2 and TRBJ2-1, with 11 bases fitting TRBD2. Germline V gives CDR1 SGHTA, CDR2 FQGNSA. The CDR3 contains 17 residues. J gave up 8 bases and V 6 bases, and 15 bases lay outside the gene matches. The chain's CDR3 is CASSRLAGSSSGDEQFF. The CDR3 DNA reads TGTGCCAGCAGTAGACTAGCGGGATCTAGTTCGGGCGATGAGCAGTTCTTC.

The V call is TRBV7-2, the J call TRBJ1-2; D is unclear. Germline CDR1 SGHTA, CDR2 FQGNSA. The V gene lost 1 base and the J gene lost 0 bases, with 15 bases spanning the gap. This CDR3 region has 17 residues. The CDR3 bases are TGTGCCAGCAGCTTAGAGTCAGGTGTCTATACTAACTATGGCTACACCTTC. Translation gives CASSLESGVYTNYGYTF.

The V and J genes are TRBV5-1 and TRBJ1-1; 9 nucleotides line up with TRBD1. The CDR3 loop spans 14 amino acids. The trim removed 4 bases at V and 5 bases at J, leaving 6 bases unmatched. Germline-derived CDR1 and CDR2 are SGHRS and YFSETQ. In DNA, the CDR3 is TGCGCCAGCAGCCCTGGACAGGGGAGGACTGAAGCTTTCTTT. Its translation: CASSPGQGRTEAFF.

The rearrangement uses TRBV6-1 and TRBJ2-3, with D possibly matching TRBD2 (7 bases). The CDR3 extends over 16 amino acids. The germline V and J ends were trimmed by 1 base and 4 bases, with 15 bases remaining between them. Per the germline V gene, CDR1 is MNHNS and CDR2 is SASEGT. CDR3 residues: CASSEVPGGVADTQYF. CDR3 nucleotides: TGTGCCAGCAGTGAAGTGCCGGGGGGCGTCGCAGATACGCAGTATTTT.

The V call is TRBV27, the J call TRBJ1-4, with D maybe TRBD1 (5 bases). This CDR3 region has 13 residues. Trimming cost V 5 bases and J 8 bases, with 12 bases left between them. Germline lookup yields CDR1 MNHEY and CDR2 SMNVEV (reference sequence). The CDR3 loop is CASSRGGEEKLFF. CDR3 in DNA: TGTGCCAGCAGTCGGGGGGGTGAGGAAAAACTGTTTTTT.

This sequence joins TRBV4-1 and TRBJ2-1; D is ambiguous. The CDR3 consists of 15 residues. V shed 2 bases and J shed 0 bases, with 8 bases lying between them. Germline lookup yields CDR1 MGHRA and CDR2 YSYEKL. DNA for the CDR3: TGCGCCAGCAGCCAACGTATGAGCTCCTACAATGAGCAGTTCTTC. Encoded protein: CASSQRMSSYNEQFF.

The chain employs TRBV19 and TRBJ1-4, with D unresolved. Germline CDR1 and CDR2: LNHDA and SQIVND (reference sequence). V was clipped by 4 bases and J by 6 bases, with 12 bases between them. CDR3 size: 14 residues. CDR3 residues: CASSNPPSDEKLFF. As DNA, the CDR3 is TGTGCCAGTAGTAATCCCCCTTCCGATGAAAAACTGTTTTTT.

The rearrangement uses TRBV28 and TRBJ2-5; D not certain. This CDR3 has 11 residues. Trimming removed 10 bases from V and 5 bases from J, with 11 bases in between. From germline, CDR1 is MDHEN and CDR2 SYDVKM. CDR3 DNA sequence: TGTGCCACCCAACAATGGGAGACCCAGTACTTC. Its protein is CATQQWETQYF.

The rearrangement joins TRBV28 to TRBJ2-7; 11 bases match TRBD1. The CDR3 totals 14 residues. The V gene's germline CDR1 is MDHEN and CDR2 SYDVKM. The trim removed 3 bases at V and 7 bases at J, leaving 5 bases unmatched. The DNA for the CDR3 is TGTGCCAGCAGTTTCGGACAGGGGGCTTGGGAGCAGTACTTC. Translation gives CASSFGQGAWEQYF.

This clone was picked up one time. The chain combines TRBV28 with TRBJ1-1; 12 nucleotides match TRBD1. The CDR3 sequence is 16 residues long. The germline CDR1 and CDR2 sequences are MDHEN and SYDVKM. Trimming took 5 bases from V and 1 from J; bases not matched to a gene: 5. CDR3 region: CASSTRDRGQNTEAFF. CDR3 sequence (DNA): TGTGCCAGCAGTACCCGGGACAGGGGGCAGAACACTGAAGCTTTCTTT.

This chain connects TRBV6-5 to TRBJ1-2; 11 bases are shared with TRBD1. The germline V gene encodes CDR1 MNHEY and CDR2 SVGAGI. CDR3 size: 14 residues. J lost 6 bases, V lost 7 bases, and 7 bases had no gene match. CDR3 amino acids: CASTPGQGVDGYTF. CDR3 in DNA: TGTGCCAGCACCCCGGGACAGGGGGTCGATGGCTACACCTTC.

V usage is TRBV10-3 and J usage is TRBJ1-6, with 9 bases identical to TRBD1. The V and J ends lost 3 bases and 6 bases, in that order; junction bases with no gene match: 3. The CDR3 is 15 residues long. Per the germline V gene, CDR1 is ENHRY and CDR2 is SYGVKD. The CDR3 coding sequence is TGTGCCATCAGTGATTTGGGACAGGGTAATTCACCCCTCCACTTT. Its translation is CAISDLGQGNSPLHF.